The 7 T cell receptor beta chains below were found in one sample sequenced in a study of blood T cell repertoires in COVID-19. The table came from immunoSEQ multiplex PCR; TCRdb's copy has only in-frame clones and leaves some out. The table has under 250,000 clones, approximately 85% seen once; the top ten hold under 2.5%. Sequenced sample: peripheral blood. All receptors come from a woman in her seventies with COVID-19, enrolled during active disease.

J is TRBJ2-7 and V is TRBV7-2, with D tentatively TRBD2 (5 bases). The CDR3 has 15 residues. V lost 5 bases, J lost 5 bases, and 19 bases lay in between. Germline CDR1 SGHTA, CDR2 FQGNSA. CDR3: CASSTNYGLGDEQYF. The CDR3 nucleotides read TGTGCCAGCAGCACCAATTATGGCCTCGGGGACGAGCAGTACTTC.

The chain recombines TRBV11-3 with TRBJ2-2; D is possibly TRBD2 (5 bases). This CDR3 has 16 amino acids. The V and J ends lost 5 bases and 5 bases respectively, with 18 bases between them. CDR1 SGHNT and CDR2 YENEEA come from the germline V gene. The CDR3 region has the DNA TGTGCCAGCAGCATAGGCCCCGGGATGGGAACCGGGGAGCTGTTTTTT. This codes for CASSIGPGMGTGELFF.

Note on this clone: Different DNA sequences within this sample yield the same CDR3. The V call is TRBV19, the J call TRBJ1-2; possibly TRBD1 for D (6 bases). This CDR3 has 12 amino acids. V lost 4 bases and J 6 bases, leaving 9 bases between the germline ends. The germline V gene has CDR1 LNHDA and CDR2 SQIVND (reference sequence). DNA of the CDR3: TGTGCCAGTAGTAGAGGGGGAAATGGCTACACCTTC. Protein sequence: CASSRGGNGYTF.

V is TRBV29-1 and J is TRBJ1-4, with 8 bases that match TRBD1. The CDR3 loop spans 12 amino acids. Germline assignment: CDR1 SQVTM and CDR2 ANQGSEA. J lost 9 bases, V lost 6 bases, and 6 bases had no gene match. CDR3 in amino acids: CSVAGGGQKLFF. The CDR3 DNA reads TGCAGCGTCGCAGGGGGCGGCCAAAAACTGTTTTTT. Full variable domain (missing parts from reference TRBV29-1 and TRBJ1-4): SAVISQKPSRDICQRGTSLTIQCQVDSQVTMMFWYRQQPGQSLTLIATANQGSEATYESGFVIDKFPISRPNLTFSTLTVSNMSPEDSSIYLCSVAGGGQKLFFGSGTQLSVL.

This clone came up once. This sequence joins TRBV6-4 and TRBJ2-1, with TRBD2 matching 8 bases. Looked up from germline, CDR1 is MRHNA and CDR2 is SNTAGT. The CDR3 is 13 amino acids. Trimming cost V 4 bases and J 8 bases; bases outside gene matches: 4. The CDR3 DNA follows: TGTGCCAGCAGTGGTCGGGAGGGCCATGAGCAGTTCTTC. Its translation: CASSGREGHEQFF.

The chain couples TRBV6-5 to TRBJ1-2; no definite D call. The ends were cut back, 5 bases at V and 5 bases at J, with 18 bases in the middle. The germline V gene encodes CDR1 MNHEY and CDR2 SVGAGI. CDR3 length: 15 residues. The CDR3 nucleotides are TGTGCCAGCAGTCCCTCCTTGGAGGCAGGATATGGCTACACCTTC. Residues: CASSPSLEAGYGYTF.

The gene calls are TRBV11-2 and TRBJ2-7, with 8 bases that match TRBD1. The CDR3 is made up of 14 amino acids. CDR1 is SGHAT, CDR2 FQNNGV, per germline. V gave up 5 bases and J gave up 6 bases; unmatched junction bases: 9. The CDR3 protein is CASSPDRVGREQYF. The DNA for the CDR3 is TGTGCCAGCAGCCCGGACAGGGTAGGACGCGAGCAGTACTTC.